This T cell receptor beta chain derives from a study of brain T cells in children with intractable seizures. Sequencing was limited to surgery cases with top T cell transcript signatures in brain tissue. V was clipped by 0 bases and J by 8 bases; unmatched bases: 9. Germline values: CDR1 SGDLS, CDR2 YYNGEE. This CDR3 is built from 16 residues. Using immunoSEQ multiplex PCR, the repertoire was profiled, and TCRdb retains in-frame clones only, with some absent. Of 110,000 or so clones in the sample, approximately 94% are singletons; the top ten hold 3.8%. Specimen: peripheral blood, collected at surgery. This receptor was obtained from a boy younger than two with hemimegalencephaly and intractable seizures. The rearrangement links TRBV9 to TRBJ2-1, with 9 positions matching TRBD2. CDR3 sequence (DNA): TGTGCCAGCAGCGTAGGGAATAGCGGGAGAATGGATGAGCAGTTCTTC. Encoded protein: CASSVGNSGRMDEQFF.